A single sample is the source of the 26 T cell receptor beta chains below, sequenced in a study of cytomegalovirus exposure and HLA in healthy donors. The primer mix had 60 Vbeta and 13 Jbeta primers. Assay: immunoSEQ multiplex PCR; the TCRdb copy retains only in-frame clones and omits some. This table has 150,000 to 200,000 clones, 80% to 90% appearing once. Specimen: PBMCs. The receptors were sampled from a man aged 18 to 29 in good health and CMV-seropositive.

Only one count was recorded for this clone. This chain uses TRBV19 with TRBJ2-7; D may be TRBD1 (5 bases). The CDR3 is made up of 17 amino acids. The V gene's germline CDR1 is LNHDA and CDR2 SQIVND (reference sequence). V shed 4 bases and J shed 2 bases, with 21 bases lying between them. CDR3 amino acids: CASSSGVFGREAYEQYF. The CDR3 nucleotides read TGTGCCAGTAGTAGTGGGGTTTTCGGCAGGGAAGCCTACGAGCAGTACTTC.

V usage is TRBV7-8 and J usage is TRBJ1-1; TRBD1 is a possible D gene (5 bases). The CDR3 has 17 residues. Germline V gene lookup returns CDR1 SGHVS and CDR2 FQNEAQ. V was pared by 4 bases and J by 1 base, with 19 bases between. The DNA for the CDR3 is TGTGCCAGCAGCTCCCGGGGGTTGTTACTAGCGAACACTGAAGCTTTCTTT. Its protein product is CASSSRGLLLANTEAFF.

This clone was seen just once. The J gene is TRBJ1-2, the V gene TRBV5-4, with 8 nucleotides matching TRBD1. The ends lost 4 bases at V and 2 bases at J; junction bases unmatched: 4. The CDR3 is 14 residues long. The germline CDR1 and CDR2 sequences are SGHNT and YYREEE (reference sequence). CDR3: CASSATGVNYGYTF. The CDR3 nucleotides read TGTGCCAGCAGCGCGACAGGGGTAAACTATGGCTACACCTTC.

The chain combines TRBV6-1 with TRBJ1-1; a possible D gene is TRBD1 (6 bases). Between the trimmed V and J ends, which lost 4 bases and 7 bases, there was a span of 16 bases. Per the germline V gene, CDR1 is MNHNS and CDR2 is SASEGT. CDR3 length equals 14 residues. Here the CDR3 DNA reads TGTGCCAGCAGTGCCCCCGGGACAACGATTGAAGCTTTCTTT. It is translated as CASSAPGTTIEAFF.

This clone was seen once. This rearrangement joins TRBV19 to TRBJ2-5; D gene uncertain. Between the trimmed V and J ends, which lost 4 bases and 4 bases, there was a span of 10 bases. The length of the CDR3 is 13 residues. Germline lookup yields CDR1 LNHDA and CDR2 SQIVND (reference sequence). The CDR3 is CASSSAGGETQYF. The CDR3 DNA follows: TGTGCCAGTAGTAGCGCCGGCGGAGAGACCCAGTACTTC.

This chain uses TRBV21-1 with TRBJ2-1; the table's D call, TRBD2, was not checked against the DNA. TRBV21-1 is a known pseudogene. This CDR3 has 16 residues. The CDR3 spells CASSKAGGGEINGQFF. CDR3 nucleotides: TGTGCCAGCAGCAAAGCAGGCGGGGGGGAAATCAATGGGCAGTTCTTC.

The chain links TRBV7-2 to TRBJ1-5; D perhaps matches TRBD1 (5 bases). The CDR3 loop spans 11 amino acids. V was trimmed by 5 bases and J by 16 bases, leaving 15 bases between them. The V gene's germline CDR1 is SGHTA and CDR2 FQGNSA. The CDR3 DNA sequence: TGTGCCAGCAGCGGCCGGGGGGAGCCTCATTTT. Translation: CASSGRGEPHF.

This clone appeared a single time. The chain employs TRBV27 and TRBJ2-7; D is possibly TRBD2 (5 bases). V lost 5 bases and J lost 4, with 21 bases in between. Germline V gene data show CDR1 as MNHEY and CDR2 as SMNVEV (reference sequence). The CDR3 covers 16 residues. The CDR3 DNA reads TGTGCCAGCAGTCAGACCCAAGGGAGACCACAATACGAGCAGTACTTC. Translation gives CASSQTQGRPQYEQYF.

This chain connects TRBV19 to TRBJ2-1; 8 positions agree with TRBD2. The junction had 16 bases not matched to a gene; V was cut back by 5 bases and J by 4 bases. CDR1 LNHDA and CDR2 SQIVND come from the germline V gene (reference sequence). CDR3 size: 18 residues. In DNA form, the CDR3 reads TGTGCCAGTAGTCCTTCGTCCGGGGGGGCATTAGGGTACAATGAGCAGTTCTTC. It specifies CASSPSSGGALGYNEQFF.

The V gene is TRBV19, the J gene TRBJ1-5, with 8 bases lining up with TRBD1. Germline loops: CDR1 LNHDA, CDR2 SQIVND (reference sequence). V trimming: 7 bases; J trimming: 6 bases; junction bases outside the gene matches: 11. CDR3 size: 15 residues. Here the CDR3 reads CASNRGRWESQPQHF. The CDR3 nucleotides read TGTGCCAGTAACAGGGGGAGGTGGGAAAGTCAGCCCCAGCATTTT.

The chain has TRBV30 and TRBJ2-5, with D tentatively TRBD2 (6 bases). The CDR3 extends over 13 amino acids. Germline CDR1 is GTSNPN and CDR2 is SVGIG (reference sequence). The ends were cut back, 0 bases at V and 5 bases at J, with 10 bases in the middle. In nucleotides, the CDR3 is TGTGCCTGGAGTGTACAGAGCGGGGAGACCCAGTACTTC. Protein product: CAWSVQSGETQYF. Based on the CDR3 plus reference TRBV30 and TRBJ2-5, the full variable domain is SQTIHQWPATLVQPVGSPLSLECTVEGTSNPNLYWYRQAAGRGLQLLFYSVGIGQISSEVPQNLSASRPQDRQFILSSKKLLLSDSGFYLCAWSVQSGETQYFGPGTRLLVL.

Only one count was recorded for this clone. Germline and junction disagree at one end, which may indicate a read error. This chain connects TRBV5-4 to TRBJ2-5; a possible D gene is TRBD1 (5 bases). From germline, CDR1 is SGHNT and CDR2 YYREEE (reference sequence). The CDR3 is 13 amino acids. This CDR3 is CASTLQGRETQYF. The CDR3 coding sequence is TGTGCCAGCACCTTGCAGGGCCGGGAGACCCAGTACTTC.

CDR3 residues: CASSLAPPGTGGKNEQFF. The CDR3 DNA follows: TGTGCCAGCAGTTTAGCTCCCCCCGGGACAGGGGGTAAGAATGAGCAGTTCTTC. This rearrangement joins TRBV27 to TRBJ2-1; 11 bases fit TRBD1. The germline V gene has CDR1 MNHEY and CDR2 SMNVEV (reference sequence). The CDR3 consists of 18 residues. The trim removed 2 bases at V and 7 bases at J, leaving 13 bases unmatched.

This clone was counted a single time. For the CDR3, the DNA is TGTGCCAGCACCCCCCCCGCCACAAGCTATGGCTACACCTTC. It encodes CASTPPATSYGYTF. The chain carries TRBV13 and TRBJ1-2, with D unclear. Germline CDR1 PRHDT, CDR2 FYEKMQ (reference sequence). V dropped 7 bases and J dropped 4 bases, with 16 bases sitting between them. CDR3 length: 14 residues.

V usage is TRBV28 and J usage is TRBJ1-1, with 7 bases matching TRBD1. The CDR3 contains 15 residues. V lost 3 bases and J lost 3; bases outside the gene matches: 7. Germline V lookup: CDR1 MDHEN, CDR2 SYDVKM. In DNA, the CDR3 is TGTGCCAGCAGTTTTCCGACAGGGTTGTACACTGAAGCTTTCTTT. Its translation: CASSFPTGLYTEAFF.

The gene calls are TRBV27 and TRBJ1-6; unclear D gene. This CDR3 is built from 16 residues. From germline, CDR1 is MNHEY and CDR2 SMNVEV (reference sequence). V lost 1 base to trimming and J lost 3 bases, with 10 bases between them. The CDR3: CASSLLRQNYNSPLHF. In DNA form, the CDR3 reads TGTGCCAGCAGTTTATTGAGGCAGAACTATAATTCACCCCTCCACTTT.

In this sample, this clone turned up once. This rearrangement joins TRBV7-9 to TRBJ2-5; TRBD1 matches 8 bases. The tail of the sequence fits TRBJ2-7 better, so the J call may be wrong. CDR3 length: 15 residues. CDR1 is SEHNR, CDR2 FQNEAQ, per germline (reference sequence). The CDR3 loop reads CASSLRQGALDEQYF. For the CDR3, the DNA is TGTGCCAGCAGCTTGCGGCAGGGGGCTTTGGACGAGCAGTACTTC.

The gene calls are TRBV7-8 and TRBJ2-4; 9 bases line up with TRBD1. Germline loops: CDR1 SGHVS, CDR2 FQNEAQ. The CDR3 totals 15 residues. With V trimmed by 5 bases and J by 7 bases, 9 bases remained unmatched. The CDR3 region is CASSPWDREGNIQYF. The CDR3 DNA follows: TGTGCCAGCAGCCCTTGGGACAGGGAAGGGAACATTCAGTACTTC. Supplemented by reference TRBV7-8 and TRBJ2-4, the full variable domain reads GAGVSQSPRYKVAKRGQDVALRCDPISGHVSLFWYQQALGQGPEFLTYFQNEAQLDKSGLPSDRFFAERPEGSVSTLKIQRTQQEDSAVYLCASSPWDREGNIQYFGAGTRLSVL.

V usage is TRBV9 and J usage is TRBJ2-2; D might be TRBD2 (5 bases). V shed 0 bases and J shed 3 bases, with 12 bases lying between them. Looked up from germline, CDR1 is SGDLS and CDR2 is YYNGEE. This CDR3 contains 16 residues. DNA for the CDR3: TGTGCCAGCAGCGTAGCCGAGCGGTCGGACACCGGGGAGCTGTTTTTT. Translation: CASSVAERSDTGELFF.

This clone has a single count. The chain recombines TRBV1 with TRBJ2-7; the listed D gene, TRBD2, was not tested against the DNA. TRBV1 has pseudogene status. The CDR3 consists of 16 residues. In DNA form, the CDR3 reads TGCACCAGCAGCCACAGACTAGCGGGGTCCTCCAACGAGCAGTACTTC. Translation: CTSSHRLAGSSNEQYF.

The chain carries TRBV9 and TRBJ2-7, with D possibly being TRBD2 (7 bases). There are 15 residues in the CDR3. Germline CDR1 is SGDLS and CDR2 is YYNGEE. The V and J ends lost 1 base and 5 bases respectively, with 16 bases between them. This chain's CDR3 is CASSVLGGRSNEQYF. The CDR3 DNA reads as TGTGCCAGCAGCGTATTGGGGGGGCGAAGTAACGAGCAGTACTTC.

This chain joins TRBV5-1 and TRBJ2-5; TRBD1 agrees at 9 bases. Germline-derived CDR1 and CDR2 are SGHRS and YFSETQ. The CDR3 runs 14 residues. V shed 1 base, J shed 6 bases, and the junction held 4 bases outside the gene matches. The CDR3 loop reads CASSLSGTGKTQYF. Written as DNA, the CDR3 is TGCGCCAGCAGCTTGTCCGGGACAGGGAAGACCCAGTACTTC.

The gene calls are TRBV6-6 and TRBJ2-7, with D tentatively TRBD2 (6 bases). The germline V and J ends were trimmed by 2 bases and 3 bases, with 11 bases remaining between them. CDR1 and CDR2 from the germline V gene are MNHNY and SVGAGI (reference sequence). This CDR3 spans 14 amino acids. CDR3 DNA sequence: TGTGCCAGCAGTTACGGGGGGACCGACTACGAGCAGTACTTC. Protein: CASSYGGTDYEQYF.

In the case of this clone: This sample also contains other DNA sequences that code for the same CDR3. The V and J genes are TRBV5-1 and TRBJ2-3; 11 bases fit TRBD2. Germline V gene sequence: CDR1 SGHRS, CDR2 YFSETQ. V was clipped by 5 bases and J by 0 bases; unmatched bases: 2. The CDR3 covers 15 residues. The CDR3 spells CASSLAGGSTDTQYF. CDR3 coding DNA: TGCGCCAGCAGTCTAGCGGGGGGTAGCACAGATACGCAGTATTTT. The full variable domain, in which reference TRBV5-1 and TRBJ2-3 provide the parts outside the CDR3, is KAGVTQTPRYLIKTRGQQVTLSCSPISGHRSVSWYQQTPGQGLQFLFEYFSETQRNKGNFPGRFSGRQFSNSRSEMNVSTLELGDSALYLCASSLAGGSTDTQYFGPGTRLTVL.

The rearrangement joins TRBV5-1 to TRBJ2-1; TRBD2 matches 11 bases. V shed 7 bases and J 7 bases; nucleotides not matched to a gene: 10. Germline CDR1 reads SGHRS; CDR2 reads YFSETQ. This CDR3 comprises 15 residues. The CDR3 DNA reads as TGCGCCAGCCGCCCCCTAGCGGGGGGTAGTAATGAGCAGTTCTTC. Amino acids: CASRPLAGGSNEQFF.

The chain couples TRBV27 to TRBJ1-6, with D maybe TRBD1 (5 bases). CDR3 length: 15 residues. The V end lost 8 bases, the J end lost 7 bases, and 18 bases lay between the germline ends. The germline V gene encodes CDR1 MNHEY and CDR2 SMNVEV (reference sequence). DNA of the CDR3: TGTGCCAGCCGGGTGTCGGGGGGAGGGAATTCACCCCTCCACTTT. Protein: CASRVSGGGNSPLHF.